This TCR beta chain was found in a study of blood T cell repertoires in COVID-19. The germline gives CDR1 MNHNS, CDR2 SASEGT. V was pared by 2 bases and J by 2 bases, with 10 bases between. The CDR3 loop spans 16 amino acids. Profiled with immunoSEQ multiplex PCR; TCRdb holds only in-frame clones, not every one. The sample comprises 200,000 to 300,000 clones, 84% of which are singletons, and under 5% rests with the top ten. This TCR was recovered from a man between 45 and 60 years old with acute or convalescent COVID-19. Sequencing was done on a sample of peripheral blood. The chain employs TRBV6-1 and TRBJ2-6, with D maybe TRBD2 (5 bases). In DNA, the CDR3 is TGTGCCAGCAGTGAACCTAGCAGCGCTGGGGCCAACGTCCTGACTTTC. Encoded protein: CASSEPSSAGANVLTF.